The following is a T cell receptor (beta chain) sequence with its context. Its antigen is unknown. The data belong to a study of cytomegalovirus exposure and HLA in healthy donors. General study points: A few chains tied to CMV proved CMV antigen-specific in vitro. Subsequent analysis found a tendency for first-cohort TCR clusters to co-occur within the 90 to 150 validation repertoires. TCR sequences were mostly rare, though some public TCRs occurred in many donors. A classifier reportedly called cytomegalovirus status with high sensitivity and specificity.

Clones were read by immunoSEQ multiplex PCR, and TCRdb kept only the in-frame ones, dropping some. The data contain under 140,000 clones, around 89% of them seen just once; the ten biggest clones take up almost 1.5%. CDR1 is SGDLS and CDR2 is YYNGEE in the germline V gene. The CDR3 has 12 residues. Trimming removed 3 bases at V and 6 bases at J, with 6 bases between. The sequenced sample consisted of PBMCs. The clonotype originates from a young woman in good health and CMV-seropositive. The chain is built from TRBV9 and TRBJ2-2; no clear D gene. The CDR3 sequence is CASSAIAGELFF. The CDR3 DNA reads TGTGCCAGCAGCGCTATTGCCGGGGAGCTGTTTTTT. Variable domain in full (rest from reference TRBV9 and TRBJ2-2): DSGVTQTPKHLITATGQRVTLRCSPRSGDLSVYWYQQSLDQGLQFLIQYYNGEERAKGNILERFSAQQFPDLHSELNLSSLELGDSALYFCASSAIAGELFFGEGSRLTVL.